Listed below are T cell receptor beta chains from one sample, sequenced in a study of CD8 T cells in ankylosing spondylitis. In TCRdb, the 5' RACE reads were re-called with MiXCR into one record per CDR3 protein. This sample carries 500,000 or so distinct CDR3 sequences, roughly 5.2% of them seen once, and the ten largest clones take around 3.5%. The sample consisted of blood, either unsorted or a sorted T cell fraction (not recorded which). These receptors all come from a male donor with ankylosing spondylitis. CDR3s include the opening cysteine and the closing phenylalanine or tryptophan. A D gene is named only where the DNA matches it firmly. Where a row states a size, it is once, few, many or the class of an expanded clone; other rows omit it.

>NA|many|TRBJ2-5|TRBV7-7
TGTGCTAGCAGCCCTACTTCGTGGTACACAACCCAAGAGACCCAGTACTTC
CASSPTSWYTTQETQYF
>NA|NA|TRBJ2-3|TRBV3-1
TGTGCCAGCAGCCGCCGAGGAGTGAGCACAGATACGCAGTATTTT
CASSRRGVSTDTQYF
>TRBD2|many|TRBJ2-7|TRBV28
TGTGCCAGCAGCCTAGCGGGAGTCCAGTACGAGCAGTACTTC
CASSLAGVQYEQYF
>NA|many|TRBJ2-3|TRBV20-1
TGCAGTGCCCATCCCCTAGGGCCCCCAGATACGCAGTATTTT
CSAHPLGPPDTQYF
>TRBD1|few|TRBJ2-2|TRBV6-5
TGTGCCAGCAGTTACCCCGTTGGAAGGGGGCGCGAAGTCCCCGGGGAGCTGTTTTTT
CASSYPVGRGREVPGELFF
>NA|many|TRBJ2-5|TRBV7-2
TGTGCCAGCAGCTTAGTCTCGACGGGGGAGCAAGAGACCCAGTACTTC
CASSLVSTGEQETQYF
>TRBD2|few|TRBJ2-3|TRBV4-3
TGCGCCAGCAGCCAAACTAGCGGGGTAGATACGCAGTATTTT
CASSQTSGVDTQYF
>NA|many|TRBJ2-7|TRBV7-2
TGTGCCAGCAGCTCACAGGTTCTGGGGGCTGACGAGCAGTACTTC
CASSSQVLGADEQYF
>NA|many|TRBJ2-7|TRBV7-2
TGTGCCAGCAGCTGGACAGTGGGCTACGAGCAGTACTTC
CASSWTVGYEQYF
>NA|many|TRBJ2-1|TRBV12-3/TRBV12-4
TGTGCCAGCAGTGGGTGGGGGACCTACAATGAGCAGTTCTTC
CASSGWGTYNEQFF
>NA|many|TRBJ1-1|TRBV9
TGTGCCAGCAGCGTACAGGCGACTATGAACACTGAAGCTTTCTTT
CASSVQATMNTEAFF
>NA|many|TRBJ1-5|TRBV10-3
TGTGCCATCCAGGGATATAGCAATCAGCCCCAGCATTTT
CAIQGYSNQPQHF
>NA|few|TRBJ1-6|TRBV12-3/TRBV12-4
TGTGCCAGCACCCGGTCGGGAAGGAGTTCACCCCTCCACTTT
CASTRSGRSSPLHF
>NA|many|TRBJ2-3|TRBV29-1
TGCAGCGCGTCGGGAATCACAGATACGCAGTATTTT
CSASGITDTQYF
>NA|many|TRBJ2-1|TRBV19
TGTGCCAGTAGTATCGGATCCGGGGCCTCCTACAATGAGCAGTTCTTC
CASSIGSGASYNEQFF
>NA|few|TRBJ2-7|TRBV6-6
TGTGCCAGCAGGGTAGGGGACAACTACGAGCAGTACTTC
CASRVGDNYEQYF
>TRBD2|many|TRBJ2-1|TRBV5-1
TGCGCCAGCGCTAGACTAGCAGACTACAATGAGCAGTTCTTC
CASARLADYNEQFF
>TRBD1|many|TRBJ2-3|TRBV28
TGTGCCAGCAGACCCGACAGGGTGAGCACAGATACGCAGTATTTT
CASRPDRVSTDTQYF
>TRBD2|many|TRBJ2-7|TRBV7-2
TGTGCCAGCAGTGTAGCGGGGAACACCTACGAGCAGTACTTC
CASSVAGNTYEQYF
>NA|few|TRBJ2-1|TRBV5-1
TGCGCCAGCAGCGCCCACGAGGGGGGGTCCTACAATGAGCAGTTCTTC
CASSAHEGGSYNEQFF
>NA|few|TRBJ2-3|TRBV19
TGTGCCAGTAATAAAGGGCGCGTGGGAGGTACGCAGTATTTT
CASNKGRVGGTQYF
>TRBD1|NA|TRBJ1-1|TRBV6-5
TGTGCCACCAGATATGACAGGGAGACCACTGAAGCTTTCTTT
CATRYDRETTEAFF
>NA|NA|TRBJ1-1|TRBV11-2
TGTGCCAGCAGCTTAAACGCTGGTACTGAAGCTTTCTTT
CASSLNAGTEAFF
>NA|many|TRBJ2-7|TRBV20-1
TGCAGTGCTAGGAAGGACGGCTGGGGGGTCGAGCAGTACTTC
CSARKDGWGVEQYF
>TRBD1|many|TRBJ1-2|TRBV24-1
TGTGCCACCAGTGATTACAATTCCGGGACAGGGAAAAGCGGCTACACCTTC
CATSDYNSGTGKSGYTF
>TRBD2|many|TRBJ2-1|TRBV4-2
TGTGCCAGCAGCCAAGACGGGACTAAAGCATACAATGAGCAGTTCTTC
CASSQDGTKAYNEQFF
>NA|many|TRBJ1-1|TRBV28
TGTGCCAGCAGTTATTCCGGGACCCGAGCTTTCTTT
CASSYSGTRAFF
>NA|many|TRBJ2-1|TRBV7-9
TGTGCCAGCAGCCCACCAAGCAACAATGAGCAGTTCTTC
CASSPPSNNEQFF
>NA|many|TRBJ1-2|TRBV27
TGTGCCAGCAGTTACAGGGCCAACTATGGCTACACCTTC
CASSYRANYGYTF
>NA|many|TRBJ1-4|TRBV27
TGTGCCAGCAGTTTAAGGGGCCGGGGTGAAAAACTGTTTTTT
CASSLRGRGEKLFF
>TRBD1|many|TRBJ2-7|TRBV20-1
TGCAGTGCTAACAGGGGGCCATACGAGCAGTACTTC
CSANRGPYEQYF
>TRBD1|many|TRBJ2-2|TRBV20-1
TGCAGTGCTAGATCCGGGACAGGGATCGGGGAGCTGTTTTTT
CSARSGTGIGELFF
>TRBD1|few|TRBJ2-3|TRBV28
TGTGCCAGCAGGACAGGGCGGGATACGCAGTATTTT
CASRTGRDTQYF
>TRBD1|many|TRBJ1-2|TRBV7-2
TGTGCCAGCAGCGCACAGGGGGGATTGGGCTACACCTTC
CASSAQGGLGYTF
>NA|few|TRBJ2-2|TRBV20-1
TGCAGTGCTAGAGATTTCTCCAGACTGAACACCGGGGAGCTGTTTTTT
CSARDFSRLNTGELFF
>NA|many|TRBJ2-6|TRBV5-1
TGCGCCAGCAGCTTGGTCTCTGGGGCCAACGTCCTGACTTTC
CASSLVSGANVLTF
>NA|many|TRBJ2-2|TRBV29-1
TGCAGCGTGGCCGGGCGCGCGAACACCGGGGAGCTGTTTTTT
CSVAGRANTGELFF
>TRBD2|many|TRBJ2-7|TRBV29-1
TGCAGCGTTGAAAGCCCCAGCGGGAGTGGGTACGAGCAGTACTTC
CSVESPSGSGYEQYF
>TRBD1|many|TRBJ2-7|TRBV7-8
TGTGCCAGCAGCTCGCATCAGACAGGGGGCGGCGAGCAGTACTTC
CASSSHQTGGGEQYF
>NA|many|TRBJ1-5|TRBV21-1
TGTGCCAGCAGCAAAGGGGGTCAGCCCCAGCATTTT
CASSKGGQPQHF
>NA|many|TRBJ1-4|TRBV6-6
TGTGCCAGCGGTGCTTATGAAAAACTGTTTTTT
CASGAYEKLFF
>NA|many|TRBJ2-3|TRBV6-5
TGTGCCAGCAGTTCACTAGCAGCCGCTAGCACAGATACGCAGTATTTT
CASSSLAAASTDTQYF
>TRBD2|many|TRBJ2-4|TRBV4-2
TGTGCCAGCAGCCACACTAGCGGGAGGGCCTTGGACATTCAGTACTTC
CASSHTSGRALDIQYF
>NA|many|TRBJ2-7|TRBV10-3
TGTGCCATCAGTGATCCGACGAAAGGGGGCTCCTACGAGCAGTACTTC
CAISDPTKGGSYEQYF
>NA|NA|TRBJ1-2|TRBV4-3
TGCGCCAGCAGCCCCCCCGGGGCAGCCTATGGCTACACCTTC
CASSPPGAAYGYTF
>TRBD2|many|TRBJ2-7|TRBV6-2/TRBV6-3
TGTGCCAGCAGAAAAAAGCGGGGGGGCCTCTACGAGCAGTACTTC
CASRKKRGGLYEQYF
>TRBD2|NA|TRBJ2-2|TRBV4-3
TGCGCCAGCAGCCCCTTAGGGCTAGCGGGCGCCGGGGAGCTGTTTTTT
CASSPLGLAGAGELFF
>NA|many|TRBJ2-7|TRBV10-3
TGTGCCATCAGTGAGTCTGTCGAGCAGTACTTC
CAISESVEQYF
>TRBD1|many|TRBJ1-5|TRBV6-2/TRBV6-3
TGTGCCAGCAGTTACTCGAGGGTAGGGGGCTGGCAGCCCCAGCATTTT
CASSYSRVGGWQPQHF
>NA|many|TRBJ1-2|TRBV28
TGTGCCAGCAGTGCCTGGGGACGGAACTATGGCTACACCTTC
CASSAWGRNYGYTF
>TRBD1|many|TRBJ1-4|TRBV3-1
TGTGCCAGCAGCCAGCCGGGACAGGCGTTTTCTCGACTGTTTTTT
CASSQPGQAFSRLFF
>TRBD1|few|TRBJ2-6|TRBV20-1
TGCAGTGCTTGGGGGTACAGGGGTGGCACTGGGGCCAACGTCCTGACTTTC
CSAWGYRGGTGANVLTF